Below are 28 T cell receptor beta chains sequenced from a single sample in a study of blood T cells in healthy people across ages. The use of a sample-barcoded 5' primer and a J-beta primer mix characterized a second PCR of about 6 to 11 cycles. TCRdb called the 5' RACE reads again in MiXCR, with one record for every CDR3 protein. The table shows around 1,500,000 distinct CDR3 sequences, with 42% occurring only once. The sequenced material came from blood. Source of these receptors: a woman younger than 35 in good health.

V usage is TRBV24-1 and J usage is TRBJ2-1, with TRBD2 matching over 7 bases. The CDR3 has 15 residues. Germline trimming cut 9 bases from V and 1 base from J; bases unmatched to any gene: 8. Germline lookup yields CDR1 KGHDR and CDR2 SFDVKD. The CDR3 nucleotides read TGTGCCACCGCCACCCCGGGGGGTTCCTACAATGAGCAGTTCTTC. It translates to CATATPGGSYNEQFF.

The rearrangement uses TRBV6-1 and TRBJ1-2; 11 nucleotides align to TRBD1. The V segment lost 6 bases and the J segment 7 bases; nucleotides outside the gene matches: 7. The CDR3 runs to 14 residues. The V gene's germline CDR1 is MNHNS and CDR2 SASEGT. The CDR3 bases are TGTGCCAGCAGGGATGGGGGACAGGGGGGTGGCTACACCTTC. It specifies CASRDGGQGGGYTF.

The chain is built from TRBV30 and TRBJ2-7; 8 nucleotides line up with TRBD1. Germline CDR1 is GTSNPN and CDR2 is SVGIG (reference sequence). With V trimmed by 0 bases and J by 2 bases, 18 bases remained unmatched. The CDR3 is 19 residues long. The CDR3 bases are TGTGCCTGGAGTGTACAACGTTCATGGGGACAGGTGGAACCCTACGAGCAGTACTTC. Its protein product is CAWSVQRSWGQVEPYEQYF. Full variable domain (outside the CDR3, taken from reference TRBV30 and TRBJ2-7): SQTIHQWPATLVQPVGSPLSLECTVEGTSNPNLYWYRQAAGRGLQLLFYSVGIGQISSEVPQNLSASRPQDRQFILSSKKLLLSDSGFYLCAWSVQRSWGQVEPYEQYFGPGTRLTVT.

The genes are TRBV7-8 and TRBJ2-5; D remains unclear. Germline V CDR1 and CDR2: SGHVS, FQNEAQ. Trimming cost V 3 bases and J 3 bases, with 20 bases left between them. The CDR3 sequence is 17 residues long. This CDR3 is CASSLPLAEPAKETQYF. CDR3 sequence (DNA): TGTGCCAGCAGCTTGCCTCTGGCCGAACCAGCTAAAGAGACCCAGTACTTC.

Comment on this clonotype: A read error is possible here, since a much larger clone lies one base away. The genes are TRBV12-3 or TRBV12-4 and TRBJ2-1; 8 bases match TRBD2. The trim removed 8 bases at V and 9 bases at J, leaving 15 bases unmatched. The CDR3 covers 15 residues. The CDR3 DNA reads as TGTGCCAGCGGATTGGTAGCGGGGCTAGTCGCTGAGCAGTTCTTC. Translation gives CASGLVAGLVAEQFF.

V is TRBV27 and J is TRBJ2-3, with 9 positions matching TRBD1. J was trimmed by 2 bases and V by 7 bases; bases with no gene match: 7. CDR3 length: 15 residues. Germline CDR1 is MNHEY and CDR2 is SMNVEV (reference sequence). CDR3 bases: TGTGCCAGCACCAACAGGGGGCAACTCACAGATACGCAGTATTTT. Protein: CASTNRGQLTDTQYF.

This clonotype has more than one count but fewer than ten. The V gene is TRBV20-1, the J gene TRBJ2-1; no firm D call. Germline-derived CDR1 and CDR2 are DFQATT and SNEGSKA (reference sequence). The CDR3 is 15 amino acids. Trimming stripped 6 bases from V and 10 bases from J, with 25 bases between. CDR3 DNA sequence: TGCAGTGCCATGCAAAACGACATGACTCGTTGGGAGCAGTTCTTC. This codes for CSAMQNDMTRWEQFF.

Points on this clonotype: The DNA is left out, because the CDR3 cannot be placed on it with certainty; the CDR3 is given as TCRdb lists it. The rearrangement uses TRBV12-3 or TRBV12-4 and TRBJ2-2; the table's D gene call, TRBD1, was not cross checked with the DNA. The CDR3 spans 14 residues, counting both ends. The CDR3 protein is CASILAGRGGELFF.

At least ten counts were recorded for this clonotype. The V gene is TRBV20-1, the J gene TRBJ2-1, with TRBD2 identical over 16 bases. Germline lookup yields CDR1 DFQATT and CDR2 SNEGSKA (reference sequence). This CDR3 contains 16 residues. Trimming took 6 bases from V and 8 from J; bases not matched to a gene: 10. For the CDR3, the DNA is TGCAGTGCCTCCGGGACTAGCGGGAGGGATGTTGATGAGCAGTTCTTC. Its translation: CSASGTSGRDVDEQFF.

A few counts support this clonotype. This chain connects TRBV3-1 to TRBJ2-6; D tentatively reads TRBD1 or TRBD2 (5 bases each). The CDR3 is made up of 15 amino acids. V gave up 6 bases and J gave up 2 bases, with 11 bases separating them. Germline V CDR1 and CDR2: LGHDT, YNNKEL (reference sequence). CDR3 in amino acids: CASSTRGAGANVLTF. CDR3 bases: TGTGCCAGCAGTACCAGAGGGGCTGGGGCCAACGTCCTGACTTTC.

This chain joins TRBV7-2 and TRBJ2-1, with TRBD2 matching 10 bases. The DNA end is a closer match to TRBJ2-7, so the J assignment may be wrong. The CDR3 loop spans 15 amino acids. Germline-derived CDR1 and CDR2 are SGHTA and FQGNSA. In DNA, the CDR3 is TGTGCCAGCAGCTTCCGGACTAGCGGCTACAATGAGCAGTACTTC. Translated, it gives CASSFRTSGYNEQYF.

The chain uses TRBV12-3 or TRBV12-4 and TRBJ1-4; no clear D gene. The CDR3 length is 14 residues. V was cut by 7 bases and J by 8 bases, with 17 bases left in between. The CDR3 sequence: CASTSEVDLEKLFF. In nucleotides, the CDR3 is TGTGCCAGCACCTCTGAGGTGGATTTAGAAAAACTGTTTTTT.

The V and J genes are TRBV15 and TRBJ2-1; 8 bases are a match to TRBD2. With V trimmed by 0 bases and J by 7 bases, 5 bases remained unmatched. The germline V gene has CDR1 LNHNV and CDR2 YYDKDF (reference sequence). This CDR3 is built from 15 residues. This CDR3 is CATSRDPGGRNEQFF. The CDR3 coding sequence is TGTGCCACCAGCAGAGATCCGGGAGGGCGGAATGAGCAGTTCTTC.

V usage is TRBV30 and J usage is TRBJ1-4; D remains ambiguous. The CDR3 spans 15 residues. Germline CDR1 and CDR2: GTSNPN and SVGIG (reference sequence). The V and J ends lost 1 base and 6 bases respectively, with 15 bases between them. This CDR3 reads CAWSASIGWDEKLFF. The CDR3 DNA follows: TGTGCCTGGAGTGCGTCAATAGGGTGGGATGAAAAACTGTTTTTT.

The rearrangement joins TRBV2 to TRBJ2-1; 15 positions agree with TRBD2. This CDR3 contains 16 residues. Germline CDR1 reads SNHLY; CDR2 reads FYNNEI. Trimming took 6 bases from V and 8 from J; bases not matched to a gene: 8. The CDR3 nucleotides read TGTGCCAGCAGCGATGGACTAGCGGGAGGGTTGGATGAGCAGTTCTTC. Protein sequence: CASSDGLAGGLDEQFF.

This clonotype has at least ten counts. The chain is built from TRBV12-3 or TRBV12-4 and TRBJ2-7; 7 bases align to TRBD1. Trimming cost V 5 bases and J 2 bases; bases outside gene matches: 3. CDR3 length: 13 residues. CDR3 loop: CASSRQGPYEQYF. CDR3 nucleotide sequence: TGTGCCAGCAGTCGACAGGGTCCCTACGAGCAGTACTTC.

Only a few counts were recorded for this clonotype. V usage is TRBV6-6 and J usage is TRBJ1-5; D not certain. Germline CDR1 is MNHNY and CDR2 is SVGAGI (reference sequence). The length of the CDR3 is 14 residues. Trimming shortened V by 2 bases and J by 5 bases, and 10 bases separated the two germline ends. The CDR3 coding sequence is TGTGCCAGCAGTTACCCTGAAGAACATCAGCCCCAGCATTTT. This encodes CASSYPEEHQPQHF.

The rearrangement joins TRBV5-1 to TRBJ2-6; a weak D match, TRBD2 (5 bases). Germline V gene sequence: CDR1 SGHRS, CDR2 YFSETQ. The CDR3 is 17 amino acids. Trimming shortened V by 3 bases and J by 0 bases, and 13 bases separated the two germline ends. The CDR3 DNA follows: TGCGCCAGCAGCTCCCCTGAAGGGAGCTCTGGGGCCAACGTCCTGACTTTC. It specifies CASSSPEGSSGANVLTF.

This clonotype was detected only a few times. The rearrangement joins TRBV3-1 to TRBJ2-5; TRBD2 aligns across 9 bases. The CDR3 totals 13 residues. The ends lost 3 bases at V and 4 bases at J; junction bases unmatched: 0. CDR1 and CDR2 (germline): LGHDT, YNNKEL (reference sequence). This CDR3 reads CASSQGLAETQYF. DNA of the CDR3: TGTGCCAGCAGCCAGGGACTAGCAGAGACCCAGTACTTC.

With regard to this clonotype: Being one base from a much bigger clone, this may be a read error. The CDR3 DNA sequence: TGTGCCAGCGGCGCGGAAGTGAGCTCTGGGGCCAACGTCCTGACTTTC. Its protein is CASGAEVSSGANVLTF. The chain uses TRBV10-3 and TRBJ2-6; D is uncertain. V lost 10 bases to trimming and J lost 0 bases, with 16 bases between them. This CDR3 spans 16 amino acids. The germline gives CDR1 ENHRY, CDR2 SYGVKD.

A note on this clonotype: Relative to the germline gene, one junction end is altered; a read error may explain this. The chain uses TRBV9 and TRBJ2-2; the D is unclear. The CDR3 length is 13 residues. The germline CDR1 and CDR2 sequences are SGDLS and YYNGEE. The CDR3 DNA sequence: TGTGCCAGCAGCTCATCGAACCCCGGGGAGCTGTTTTTT. It specifies CASSSSNPGELFF.

This clonotype was detected a few times. The CDR3 reads CASSRDREHEQYF. Written as DNA, the CDR3 is TGTGCCAGCAGCCGGGACAGGGAACACGAGCAGTACTTC. The chain couples TRBV7-2 to TRBJ2-5; 9 nucleotides match TRBD1. The J call is uncertain, as TRBJ2-7 better fits the DNA end. The CDR3 is made up of 13 amino acids. Germline values: CDR1 SGHTA, CDR2 FQGNSA.

The chain links TRBV20-1 to TRBJ1-1; maybe TRBD1 (5 bases). The CDR3 sequence is 12 residues long. V was pared by 3 bases and J by 6 bases, with 11 bases between. CDR1 DFQATT and CDR2 SNEGSKA come from the germline V gene (reference sequence). The CDR3 is CSAREWGAEAFF. The CDR3, as DNA: TGCAGTGCTAGGGAATGGGGGGCTGAAGCTTTCTTT.

There are a few counts of this clonotype. V gene TRBV12-3 or TRBV12-4 combines with J gene TRBJ1-4; D unresolved. Between the trimmed V and J ends, which lost 8 bases and 8 bases, there was a span of 9 bases. This CDR3 comprises 11 residues. The CDR3 DNA is TGTGCCAGCGGAATTTGGGAAAAACTGTTTTTT. This codes for CASGIWEKLFF.

This clonotype was detected a few times. The chain has TRBV7-9 and TRBJ1-1; D call uncertain. This CDR3 spans 12 amino acids. V lost 6 bases, J lost 4 bases, and 9 bases lay in between. Per the germline V gene, CDR1 is SEHNR and CDR2 is FQNEAQ (reference sequence). The CDR3 sequence is CASSQATTEAFF. CDR3 bases: TGTGCCAGCAGTCAAGCCACCACTGAAGCTTTCTTT. Full variable domain (rest looked up from reference TRBV7-9 and TRBJ1-1): DTGVSQNPRHKITKRGQNVTFRCDPISEHNRLYWYRQTLGQGPEFLTYFQNEAQLEKSRLLSDRFSAERPKGSFSTLEIQRTEQGDSAMYLCASSQATTEAFFGQGTRLTVV.

The chain couples TRBV11-2 to TRBJ2-5, with D hard to call. There are 12 residues in the CDR3. Per the germline V gene, CDR1 is SGHAT and CDR2 is FQNNGV. Between the trimmed V and J ends, which lost 2 bases and 11 bases, there was a span of 12 bases. The CDR3 sequence is CASSLYPNEQYF. The CDR3 bases are TGTGCCAGCAGCTTATACCCAAATGAGCAGTACTTC.

V and J are TRBV27 and TRBJ1-5; the match to TRBD1 covers 8 bases. Germline V CDR1 and CDR2: MNHEY, SMNVEV (reference sequence). V lost 4 bases, J lost 4 bases, and 6 bases stayed unmatched. CDR3 length equals 15 residues. The CDR3 DNA reads as TGTGCCAGCAGTTCACAGGGGGTTCTGAATCAGCCCCAGCATTTT. This codes for CASSSQGVLNQPQHF.

Notes on this clonotype: The junction does not match germline at one end; this may be a read error. The rearrangement links TRBV3-1 to TRBJ2-5; D unresolved. Gene TRBJ2-7 matches the end of the DNA better, so the J call may be wrong. This CDR3 contains 14 residues. Germline-derived CDR1 and CDR2 are LGHDT and YNNKEL (reference sequence). The CDR3 loop reads CASNQGPGSCEQYF. The CDR3, as DNA: TGTGCCAGCAACCAAGGTCCTGGCTCCTGCGAGCAGTACTTC.